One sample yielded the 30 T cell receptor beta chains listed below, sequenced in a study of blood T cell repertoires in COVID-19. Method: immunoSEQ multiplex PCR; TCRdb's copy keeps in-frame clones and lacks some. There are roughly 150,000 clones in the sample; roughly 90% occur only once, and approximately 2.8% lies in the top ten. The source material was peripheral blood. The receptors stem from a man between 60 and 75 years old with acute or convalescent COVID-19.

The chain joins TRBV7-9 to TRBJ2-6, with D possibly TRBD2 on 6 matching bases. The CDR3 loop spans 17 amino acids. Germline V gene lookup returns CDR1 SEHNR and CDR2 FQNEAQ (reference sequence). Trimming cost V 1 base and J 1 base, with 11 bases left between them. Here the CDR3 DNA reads TGTGCCAGCAGCTTAGGAGTCGGAGGGTCTGGGGCCAACGTCCTGACTTTC. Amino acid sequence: CASSLGVGGSGANVLTF. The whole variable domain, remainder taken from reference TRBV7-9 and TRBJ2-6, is DTGVSQNPRHKITKRGQNVTFRCDPISEHNRLYWYRQTLGQGPEFLTYFQNEAQLEKSRLLSDRFSAERPKGSFSTLEIQRTEQGDSAMYLCASSLGVGGSGANVLTFGAGSRLTVL.

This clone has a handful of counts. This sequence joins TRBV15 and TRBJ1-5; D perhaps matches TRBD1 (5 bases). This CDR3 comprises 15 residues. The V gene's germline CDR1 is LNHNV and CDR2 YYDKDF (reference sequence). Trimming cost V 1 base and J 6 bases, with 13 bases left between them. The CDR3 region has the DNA TGTGCCACCAGCAGAGGGGGACTCAGAATTCAGCCCCAGCATTTT. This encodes CATSRGGLRIQPQHF.

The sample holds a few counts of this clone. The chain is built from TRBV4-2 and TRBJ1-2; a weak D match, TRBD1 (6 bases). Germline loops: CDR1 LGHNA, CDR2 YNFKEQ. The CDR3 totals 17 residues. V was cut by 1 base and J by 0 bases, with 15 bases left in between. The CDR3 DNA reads TGTGCCAGCAGCCAAGGGGTAGGGGGGGGCACTAACTATGGCTACACCTTC. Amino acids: CASSQGVGGGTNYGYTF.

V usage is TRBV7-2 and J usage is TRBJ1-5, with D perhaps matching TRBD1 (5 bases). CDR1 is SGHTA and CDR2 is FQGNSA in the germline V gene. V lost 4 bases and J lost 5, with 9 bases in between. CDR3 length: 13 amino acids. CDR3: CASSYDSDQPQHF. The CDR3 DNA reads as TGTGCCAGCAGCTACGACAGTGATCAGCCCCAGCATTTT. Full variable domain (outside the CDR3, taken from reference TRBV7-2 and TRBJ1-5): GAGVSQSPSNKVTEKGKDVELRCDPISGHTALYWYRQSLGQGLEFLIYFQGNSAPDKSGLPSDRFSAERTGGSVSTLTIQRTQQEDSAVYLCASSYDSDQPQHFGDGTRLSIL.

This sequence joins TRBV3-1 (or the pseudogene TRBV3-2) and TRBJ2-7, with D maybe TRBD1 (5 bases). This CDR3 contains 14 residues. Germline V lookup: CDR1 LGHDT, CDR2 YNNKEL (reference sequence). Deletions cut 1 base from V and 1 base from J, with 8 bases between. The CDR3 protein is CASSQGQGSYEQYF. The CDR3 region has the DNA TGTGCCAGCAGCCAAGGCCAGGGTTCCTACGAGCAGTACTTC.

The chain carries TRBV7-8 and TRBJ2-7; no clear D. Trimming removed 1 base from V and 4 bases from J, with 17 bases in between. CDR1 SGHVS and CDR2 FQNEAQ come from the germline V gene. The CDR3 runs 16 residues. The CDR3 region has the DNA TGTGCCAGCAGCTTAGTGGTGTCCACTCCCCTTTACGAGCAGTACTTC. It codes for CASSLVVSTPLYEQYF. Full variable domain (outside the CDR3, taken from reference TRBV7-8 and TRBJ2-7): GAGVSQSPRYKVAKRGQDVALRCDPISGHVSLFWYQQALGQGPEFLTYFQNEAQLDKSGLPSDRFFAERPEGSVSTLKIQRTQQEDSAVYLCASSLVVSTPLYEQYFGPGTRLTVT.

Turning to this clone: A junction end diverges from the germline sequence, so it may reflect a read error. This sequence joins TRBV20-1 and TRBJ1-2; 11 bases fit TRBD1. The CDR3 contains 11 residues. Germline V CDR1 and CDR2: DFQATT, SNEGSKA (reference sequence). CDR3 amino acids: CSARDRGRSHF. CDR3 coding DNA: TGCAGTGCTAGGGACAGGGGGCGATCCCACTTC.

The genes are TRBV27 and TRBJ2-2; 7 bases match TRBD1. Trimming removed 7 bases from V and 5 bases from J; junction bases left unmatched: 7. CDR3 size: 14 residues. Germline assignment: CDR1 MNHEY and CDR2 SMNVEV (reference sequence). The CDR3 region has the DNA TGTGCCAGCACCGGGGACAGCATTACCGGGGAGCTGTTTTTT. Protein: CASTGDSITGELFF.

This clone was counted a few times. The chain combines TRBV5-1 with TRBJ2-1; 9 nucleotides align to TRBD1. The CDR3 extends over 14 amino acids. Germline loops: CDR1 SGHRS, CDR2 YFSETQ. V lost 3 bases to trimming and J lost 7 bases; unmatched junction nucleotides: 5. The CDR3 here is CASSYRTGENEQFF. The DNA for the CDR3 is TGCGCCAGCAGCTACCGGACAGGGGAAAATGAGCAGTTCTTC.

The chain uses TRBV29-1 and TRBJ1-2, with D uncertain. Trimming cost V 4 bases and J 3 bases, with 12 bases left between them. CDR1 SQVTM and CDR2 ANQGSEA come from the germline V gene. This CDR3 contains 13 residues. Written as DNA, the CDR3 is TGCAGCGTTGGCCCGCCGGGGTACTATGGCTACACCTTC. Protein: CSVGPPGYYGYTF.

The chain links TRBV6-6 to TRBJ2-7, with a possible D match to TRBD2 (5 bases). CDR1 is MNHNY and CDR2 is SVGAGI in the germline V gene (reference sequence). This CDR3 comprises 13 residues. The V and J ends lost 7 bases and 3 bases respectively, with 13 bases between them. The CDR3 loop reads CASTSDGDYEQYF. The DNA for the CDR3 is TGTGCCAGCACCTCGGACGGGGACTACGAGCAGTACTTC.

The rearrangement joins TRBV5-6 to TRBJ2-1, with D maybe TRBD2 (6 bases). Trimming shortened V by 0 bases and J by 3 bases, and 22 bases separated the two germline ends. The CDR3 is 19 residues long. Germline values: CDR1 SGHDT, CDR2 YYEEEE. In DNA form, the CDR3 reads TGTGCCAGCAGCTTGGCCGAAGCGGCCGGCCGACTAGGCTACAATGAGCAGTTCTTC. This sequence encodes CASSLAEAAGRLGYNEQFF.

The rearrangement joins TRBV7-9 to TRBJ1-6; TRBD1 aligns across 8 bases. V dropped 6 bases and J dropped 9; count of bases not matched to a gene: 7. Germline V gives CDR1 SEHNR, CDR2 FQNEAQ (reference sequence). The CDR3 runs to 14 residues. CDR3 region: CASSYDRGGSPLHF. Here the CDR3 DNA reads TGTGCCAGCAGTTACGACAGGGGCGGTTCACCCCTCCACTTT.

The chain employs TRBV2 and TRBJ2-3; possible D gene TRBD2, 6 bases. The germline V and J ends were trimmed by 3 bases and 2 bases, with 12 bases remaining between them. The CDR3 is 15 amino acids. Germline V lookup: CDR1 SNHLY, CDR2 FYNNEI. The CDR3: CASSEAGMVTDTQYF. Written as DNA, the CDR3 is TGTGCCAGCAGTGAGGCGGGGATGGTCACAGATACGCAGTATTTT. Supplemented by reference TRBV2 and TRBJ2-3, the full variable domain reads EPEVTQTPSHQVTQMGQEVILRCVPISNHLYFYWYRQILGQKVEFLVSFYNNEISEKSEIFDDQFSVERPDGSNFTLKIRSTKLEDSAMYFCASSEAGMVTDTQYFGPGTRLTVL.

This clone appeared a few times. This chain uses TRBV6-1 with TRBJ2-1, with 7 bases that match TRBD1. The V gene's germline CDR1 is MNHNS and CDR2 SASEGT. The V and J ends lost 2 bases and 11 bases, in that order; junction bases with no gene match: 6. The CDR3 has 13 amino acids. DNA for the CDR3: TGTGCCAGCAGTGAAAACGAGAGGGGGCAGCAGTTCTTC. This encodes CASSENERGQQFF.

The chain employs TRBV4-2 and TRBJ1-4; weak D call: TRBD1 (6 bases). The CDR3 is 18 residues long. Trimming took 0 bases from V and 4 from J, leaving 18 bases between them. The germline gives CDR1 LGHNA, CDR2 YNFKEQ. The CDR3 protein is CASSQERDQTGINEKLFF. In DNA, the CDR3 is TGTGCCAGCAGCCAAGAGAGGGACCAGACAGGAATTAATGAAAAACTGTTTTTT.

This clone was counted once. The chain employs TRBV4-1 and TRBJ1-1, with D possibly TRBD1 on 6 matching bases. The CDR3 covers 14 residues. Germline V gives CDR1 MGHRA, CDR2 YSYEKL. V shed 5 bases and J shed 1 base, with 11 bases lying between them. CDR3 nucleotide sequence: TGCGCCAGCAGCACGGGACATCAGAACACTGAAGCTTTCTTT. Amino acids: CASSTGHQNTEAFF.

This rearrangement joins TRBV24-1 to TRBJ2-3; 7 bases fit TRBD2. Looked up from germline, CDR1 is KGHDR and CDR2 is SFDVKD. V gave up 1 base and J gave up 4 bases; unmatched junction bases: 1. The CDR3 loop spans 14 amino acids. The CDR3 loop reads CATSDFRGADTQYF. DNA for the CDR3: TGTGCCACCAGTGATTTCCGGGGGGCAGATACGCAGTATTTT.

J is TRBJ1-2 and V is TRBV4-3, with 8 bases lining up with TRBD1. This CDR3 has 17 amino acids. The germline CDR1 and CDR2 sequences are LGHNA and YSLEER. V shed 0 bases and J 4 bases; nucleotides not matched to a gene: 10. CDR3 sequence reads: CASSQEATGVRSYGYTF. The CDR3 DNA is TGCGCCAGCAGCCAAGAGGCGACAGGGGTGAGAAGCTATGGCTACACCTTC.

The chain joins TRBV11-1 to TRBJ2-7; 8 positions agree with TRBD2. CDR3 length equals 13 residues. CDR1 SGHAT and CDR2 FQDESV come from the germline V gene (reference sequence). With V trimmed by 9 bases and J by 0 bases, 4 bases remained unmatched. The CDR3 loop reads CASSGEGSYEQYF. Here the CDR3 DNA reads TGTGCCAGTAGCGGGGAGGGCTCCTACGAGCAGTACTTC.

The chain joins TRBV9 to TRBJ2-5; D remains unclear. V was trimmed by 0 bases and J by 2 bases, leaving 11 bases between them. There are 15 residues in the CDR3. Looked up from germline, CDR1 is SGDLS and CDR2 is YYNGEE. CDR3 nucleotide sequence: TGTGCCAGCAGCGTAGGAGCTGGGCGACAAGAGACCCAGTACTTC. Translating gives CASSVGAGRQETQYF.

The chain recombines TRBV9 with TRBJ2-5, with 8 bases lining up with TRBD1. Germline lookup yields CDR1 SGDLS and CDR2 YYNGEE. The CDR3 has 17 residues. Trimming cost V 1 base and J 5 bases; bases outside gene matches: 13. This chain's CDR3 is CASSVSPGQGEYETQYF. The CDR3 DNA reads TGTGCCAGCAGCGTATCACCAGGACAGGGAGAATACGAGACCCAGTACTTC. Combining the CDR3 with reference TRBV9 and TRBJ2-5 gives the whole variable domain DSGVTQTPKHLITATGQRVTLRCSPRSGDLSVYWYQQSLDQGLQFLIQYYNGEERAKGNILERFSAQQFPDLHSELNLSSLELGDSALYFCASSVSPGQGEYETQYFGPGTRLLVL.

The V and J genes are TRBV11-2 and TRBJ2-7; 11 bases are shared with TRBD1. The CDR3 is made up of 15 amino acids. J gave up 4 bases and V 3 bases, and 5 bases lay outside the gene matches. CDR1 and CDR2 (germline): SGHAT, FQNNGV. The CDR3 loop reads CASSFGTGGSYEQYF. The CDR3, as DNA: TGTGCCAGCAGCTTCGGGACAGGGGGGAGTTACGAGCAGTACTTC.

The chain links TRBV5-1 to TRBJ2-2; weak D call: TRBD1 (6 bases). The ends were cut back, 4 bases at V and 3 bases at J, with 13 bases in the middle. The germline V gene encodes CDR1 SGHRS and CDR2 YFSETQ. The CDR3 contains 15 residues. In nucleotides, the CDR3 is TGCGCCAGCAGCATACCACAGGGAGACACCGGGGAGCTGTTTTTT. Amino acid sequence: CASSIPQGDTGELFF.

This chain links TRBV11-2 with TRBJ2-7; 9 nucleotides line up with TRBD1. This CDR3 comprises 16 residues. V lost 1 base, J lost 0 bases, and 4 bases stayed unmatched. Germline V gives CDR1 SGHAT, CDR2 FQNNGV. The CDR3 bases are TGTGCCAGCAGCTTAGGTGTGACAGGGGGCTCCTACGAGCAGTACTTC. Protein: CASSLGVTGGSYEQYF.

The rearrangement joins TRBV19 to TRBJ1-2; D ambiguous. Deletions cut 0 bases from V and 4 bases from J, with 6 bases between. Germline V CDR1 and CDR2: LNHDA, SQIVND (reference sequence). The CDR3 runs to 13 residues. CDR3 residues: CASSIDGFYGYTF. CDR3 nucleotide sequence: TGTGCCAGTAGTATAGACGGGTTCTATGGCTACACCTTC.

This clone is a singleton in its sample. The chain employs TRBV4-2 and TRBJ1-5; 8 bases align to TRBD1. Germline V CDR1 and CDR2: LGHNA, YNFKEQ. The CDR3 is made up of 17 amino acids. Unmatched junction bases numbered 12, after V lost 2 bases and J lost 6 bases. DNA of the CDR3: TGTGCCAGCAGCCAATACGTTAGTCAGGGGGCGGCTCAGCCCCAGCATTTT. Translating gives CASSQYVSQGAAQPQHF.

The CDR3 coding sequence is TGTGCCAGCAGCCAACTGGGAGCGCCCTCCTACGAGCAGTACTTC. Residues: CASSQLGAPSYEQYF. The chain employs TRBV6-2 or TRBV6-3 and TRBJ2-7; weak D call: TRBD2 (5 bases). V was clipped by 6 bases and J by 0 bases, with 15 bases between them. Germline values: CDR1 MNHEY, CDR2 SVGEGT. The CDR3 is made up of 15 amino acids.

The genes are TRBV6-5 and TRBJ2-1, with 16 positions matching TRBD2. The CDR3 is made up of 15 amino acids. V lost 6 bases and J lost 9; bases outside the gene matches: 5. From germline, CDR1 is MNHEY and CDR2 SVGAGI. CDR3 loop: CASSPGLAGGGEQFF. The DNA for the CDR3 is TGTGCCAGCAGCCCGGGACTAGCGGGGGGGGGTGAGCAGTTCTTC.

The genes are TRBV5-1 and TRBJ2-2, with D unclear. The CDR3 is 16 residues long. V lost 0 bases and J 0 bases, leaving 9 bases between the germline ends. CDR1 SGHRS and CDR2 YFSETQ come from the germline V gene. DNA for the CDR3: TGCGCCAGCAGCTTGGTCGTCAGTACGAACACCGGGGAGCTGTTTTTT. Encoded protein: CASSLVVSTNTGELFF.